This T cell receptor beta chain was sequenced for a study of relationships among human T cell subsets (TCRdb year 2010). As for the study more broadly: Sequencing was performed on eight distinct blood T cell populations: pan T, CD8 cytotoxic, regulatory, Th1, Th2, naive plus transitional, activated and memory cells.

Once CD4+CD56+ NKT cells had been removed, anti-CD294 beads were used to select Th2 cells as CD4+CD25-CD294+ cells. Miltenyi superparamagnetic beads coated with subset-specific monoclonal antibodies were used to isolate the T cell subsets. Peripheral blood was used as the source from which all T cell populations were isolated. Mononuclear cells were obtained from whole blood by Ficoll separation, and monocytes were then depleted with anti-CD14 microbeads. Isolated cell populations were immediately resuspended in RNAprotect reagent. Concerning this clonotype: The antigen it binds to is not known. Base qualities are not recorded, but no much larger clone differs from it by a single base.

The germline V gene supplies CDR1 WSHSY and CDR2 SAAADI. The CDR3 numbers 15 residues from cysteine through phenylalanine. The sequence is cut down to CDR3 DNA, 45 bases in frame from base 1. Between the V and J ends, shortened by 8 bases and 0 bases respectively, the junction contains 15 bases. General findings and caveats noted by the study authors: A CD4+CD8+ double-positive population could not be ruled out by the bead-based sorting. Over 50% of CD8+ cytotoxic sequences belonged to clones with over 100 reads, whereas regulatory and Th2 subsets showed few such clones. V, D and J usage, CDR3 length and N-nucleotide additions showed no statistically significant differences among the seven subsets. The considerable overlap in CDR3s among Th1, Th2 and regulatory T cells was taken as suggesting that cell fate choices are stochastic.

Receptor libraries were prepared by multiplex PCR. Reads for this sample came from a 454 GS FLX. TCR alpha and beta CDR3 regions were amplified from mRNA by semiquantitative ARM-PCR. In ARM-PCR, tagged nested gene-specific primers were applied first, and communal superprimers then carried out the exponential amplification. Before the first-round PCR products went through the second amplification round, exonuclease was used to remove the nested primers. The amplicons were sequenced on the 454 platform, which can rapidly sequence millions of DNA fragments without cloning bias. A read mappable to both V and J germline segments was defined as an effective read. On the authors' methods: Reads were assigned to germline V, D and J segments with IRmap, which uses pyromap, a Smith-Waterman modification adapted to 454 sequencing errors. Cutoffs set at the 99th percentile of alignment scores from simulated random sequences were applied to filter D-beta assignments. CDR3 was defined as the amino acids lying between the conserved V-segment Y[YFLI]C motif and the J-segment [FW]GXGT motif. Repertoire diversity was estimated with a compound Poisson process model previously applied to large-scale EST data. A cross-contamination detection procedure was applied to argue against sample contamination as the source of shared CDR3s. The public reads were reanalyzed by TCRdb: fastp trimming at Q25, MiXCR alignment, in-frame beta chains only. Entries that share a CDR3 protein sequence are merged under the most common genes and DNA. TCRdb's processing, not the authors', yielded these V and J calls. For this sample the table gives roughly 4,100 distinct CDR3 sequences, of which approximately 50% were detected only once. 2.8% of the sample is held by the ten biggest clonotypes.

The receptor comes from a man between 40 and 49 years old in good health. The V and J genes are TRBV10-2 and TRBJ2-3; the D gene is perhaps TRBD1 or TRBD2, each of them matching over 5 bases. Source material: CD4+ Th2 cells sorted from blood. This specimen's cell subset or site label, per the study, means: CD4+CD25-CD294+ T helper 2 cells. The DNA sequence is as follows: TGCGCCAGCCAACATGGGGGACCTAGCACAGATACGCAGTATTTT. It codes for CASQHGGPSTDTQYF.